The clone carrying this T cell receptor (beta chain) was seen repeatedly, ten times or more. CDR1 MNHNS and CDR2 SASEGT come from the germline V gene. V was shortened by 10 bases and J by 3 bases, with 15 bases between the two germline ends. The CDR3 length is 13 residues. The sample belongs to a study of T cells in Graves' hyperthyroidism and ophthalmopathy. The investigators amplified TCR beta CDR3 regions from RNA transcripts. TCR CDR3 underwent first-round RT-PCR with the HTBI primer set. TCRdb analysed the multiplex PCR reads with MiXCR anew, one entry per CDR3 protein. The sample contains roughly 380,000 distinct CDR3 sequences, 12% to 15% of which appear only once.

The receptor's source is a young woman with Graves' hyperthyroidism. The sequenced sample was blood. The genes are TRBV6-1 and TRBJ1-2, with a possible D match to TRBD1 (5 bases). CDR3 DNA sequence: TGTGCCACCGCGAGGGGCACAGACTATGGCTACACCTTC. It translates to CATARGTDYGYTF.